The 2 T cell receptor beta chains reported below all come from one sample, sequenced in a study of blood T cell repertoires in COVID-19. Data came from immunoSEQ multiplex PCR; TCRdb stores just in-frame clones and leaves some out. This table holds about 130,000 clones, approximately 87% found once. The sample taken for sequencing was peripheral blood. These receptors all stem from a man aged 50 to 59 with active COVID-19.

This clone has more than one count but fewer than ten. The chain carries TRBV5-4 and TRBJ2-1, with a tentative D call TRBD1 (5 bases). This CDR3 comprises 14 residues. The V end lost 0 bases, the J end lost 5 bases, and 9 bases lay between the germline ends. Germline values: CDR1 SGHNT, CDR2 YYREEE (reference sequence). CDR3 sequence (DNA): TGTGCCAGCAGCTTGGAGGGGATCCACAATGAGCAGTTCTTC. It codes for CASSLEGIHNEQFF.

The V call is TRBV30, the J call TRBJ2-6; possibly TRBD1 for D (6 bases). V was shortened by 1 base and J by 0 bases, with 10 bases between the two germline ends. Per the germline V gene, CDR1 is GTSNPN and CDR2 is SVGIG (reference sequence). This CDR3 is 16 amino acids long. CDR3 in DNA: TGTGCCTGGAGTGCCGGGACACCCTCTGGGGCCAACGTCCTGACTTTC. The encoded protein is CAWSAGTPSGANVLTF.